Following are 8 T cell receptor beta chains from one sample sequenced in a study of OX40 agonist ivuxolimab in advanced cancers. Method: immunoSEQ multiplex PCR; TCRdb's copy keeps in-frame clones and lacks some. This sample has roughly 30,000 clones; approximately 90% occur once, and the top ten carry more than 30%. The specimen comprised CD4+ or CD8+ T cells sorted from blood, sampled in a trial of the OX40 agonist ivuxolimab. The receptors here all came from an adult with an advanced solid tumor such as melanoma, head and neck, liver or kidney cancer.

The rearrangement uses TRBV27 and TRBJ2-7; D is uncertain. This CDR3 has 13 residues. Trimming stripped 3 bases from V and 3 bases from J, with 9 bases between. Germline V gives CDR1 MNHEY, CDR2 SMNVEV (reference sequence). The CDR3 sequence: CASSFALDYEQYF. CDR3 DNA: TGTGCCAGCAGTTTCGCCCTAGACTACGAGCAGTACTTC.

The chain links TRBV19 to TRBJ2-5; 8 positions match TRBD1. The germline gives CDR1 LNHDA, CDR2 SQIVND (reference sequence). V dropped 3 bases and J dropped 5; count of bases not matched to a gene: 11. The CDR3 length is 16 residues. The CDR3 DNA is TGTGCCAGTAGTATTACCGGGACAGGCGGACACGAGACCCAGTACTTC. Translated, it gives CASSITGTGGHETQYF.

The chain links TRBV27 to TRBJ2-5, with D possibly TRBD2 on 6 matching bases. The DNA matches TRBJ2-7 better at its end, which makes the J call doubtful. CDR1 and CDR2 from the germline V gene are MNHEY and SMNVEV (reference sequence). The CDR3 sequence is 14 residues long. The CDR3 sequence: CASSLLAPHYEQYF. CDR3 DNA: TGTGCCAGCAGTTTACTAGCGCCTCACTACGAGCAGTACTTC.

The chain links TRBV9 to TRBJ2-3, with a weak D call TRBD1 (6 bases). The germline V and J ends were trimmed by 3 bases and 2 bases, with 13 bases remaining between them. The germline V gene encodes CDR1 SGDLS and CDR2 YYNGEE. There are 15 residues in the CDR3. DNA of the CDR3: TGTGCCAGCAGCGCCTCCGGGACAACCACAGATACGCAGTATTTT. As protein: CASSASGTTTDTQYF.

The V gene is TRBV28, the J gene TRBJ1-5, with D unclear. Per germline, CDR1 MDHEN and CDR2 SYDVKM. Trimming shortened V by 10 bases and J by 0 bases, and 13 bases separated the two germline ends. The length of the CDR3 is 14 residues. As DNA, the CDR3 is TGTGCCACGGACGCCCCGGATAGCAATCAGCCCCAGCATTTT. It codes for CATDAPDSNQPQHF.

The chain combines TRBV7-9 with TRBJ2-5; D is unresolved. V was clipped by 1 base and J by 2 bases, with 8 bases between them. Germline V lookup: CDR1 SEHNR, CDR2 FQNEAQ (reference sequence). This CDR3 contains 14 residues. In nucleotides, the CDR3 is TGTGCCAGCAGCTTAGAGATAGGTCAAGAGACCCAGTACTTC. Amino acids: CASSLEIGQETQYF. The full variable domain, with the rest looked up from reference TRBV7-9 and TRBJ2-5, is DTGVSQNPRHKITKRGQNVTFRCDPISEHNRLYWYRQTLGQGPEFLTYFQNEAQLEKSRLLSDRFSAERPKGSFSTLEIQRTEQGDSAMYLCASSLEIGQETQYFGPGTRLLVL.

The chain carries TRBV6-5 and TRBJ2-1, with TRBD2 identical over 8 bases. Germline CDR1 reads MNHEY; CDR2 reads SVGAGI. The CDR3 contains 14 residues. With 7 bases clipped from V and 1 base from J, the junction kept 3 bases outside the gene matches. CDR3 bases: TGTGCCAGCAAGGGACTAGGTTCCTACAATGAGCAGTTCTTC. It is translated as CASKGLGSYNEQFF.

This clone was picked up a small number of times. The V and J genes are TRBV6-5 and TRBJ2-7; TRBD2 is a possible D gene (6 bases). Germline values: CDR1 MNHEY, CDR2 SVGAGI. Trimming stripped 6 bases from V and 2 bases from J, with 14 bases between. The CDR3 is 14 residues long. DNA for the CDR3: TGTGCCAGCAGCCTAGGAGGGCGACCCTACGAGCAGTACTTC. As protein: CASSLGGRPYEQYF.